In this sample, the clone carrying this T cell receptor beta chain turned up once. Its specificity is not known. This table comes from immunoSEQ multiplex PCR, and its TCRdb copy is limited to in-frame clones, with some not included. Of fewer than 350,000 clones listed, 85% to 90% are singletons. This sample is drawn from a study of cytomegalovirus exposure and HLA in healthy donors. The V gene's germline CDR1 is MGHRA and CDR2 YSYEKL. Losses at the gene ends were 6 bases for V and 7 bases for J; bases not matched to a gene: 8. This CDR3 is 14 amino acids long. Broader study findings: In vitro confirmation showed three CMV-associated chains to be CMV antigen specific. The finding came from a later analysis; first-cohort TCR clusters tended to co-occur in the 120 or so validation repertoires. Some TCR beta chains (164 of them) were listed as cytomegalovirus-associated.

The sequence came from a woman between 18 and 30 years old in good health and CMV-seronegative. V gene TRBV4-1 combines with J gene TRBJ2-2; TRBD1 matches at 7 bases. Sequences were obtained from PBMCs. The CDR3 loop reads CASSPDRVSGELFF. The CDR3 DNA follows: TGCGCCAGCAGTCCAGACAGGGTGAGCGGGGAGCTGTTTTTT.